The entry below describes one TCR beta chain. This clone was seen a handful of times. No cognate antigen has been identified for it. Per-nucleotide qualities are absent, and no much larger clonotype sits a single base away. This sample is part of a study of tumour-infiltrating T cells in Burkitt lymphoma (TCRdb year 2020). With respect to the entire study: Clinical outcome was correlated with TCR repertoire data, and overall and progression-free survival were found to be predicted by productive clonality independently of established prognosticators, including age at diagnosis.

The library came from the immunoSEQ multiplex PCR assay. TCRdb limited this immuneACCESS table to in-frame rearrangements with V and J called. A share of clones is missing; checked studies link under half to unresolved V genes, and the rest is unexplained. The sample includes roughly 5,400 clones, with 8% to 10% observed a single time. The top ten clonotypes cover 2.2% of the sample. The V end loses 3 bases and the J end loses 4 bases, and a stretch of 19 bases separates them. CDR1 MNHNS and CDR2 SASEGT are derived from the germline V gene. From cysteine to phenylalanine, the CDR3 is 17 amino acids long. The read is trimmed to its CDR3 DNA, 51 bases read in frame from base 1.

The sequenced material came from tumor tissue. The V and J segments used are TRBV6-1 and TRBJ1-5; the D segment could be TRBD1, given 5 matching bases. This receptor was taken from a human donor with diffuse large B-cell lymphoma. The CDR3 in this case is CASSDLEVRADNQPQHF. The DNA sequence reads TGTGCCAGCAGTGATCTAGAGGTCAGGGCTGATAATCAGCCCCAGCATTTT.